The 24 T cell receptor beta chains given below trace back to one sample, sequenced in a study of cytomegalovirus exposure and HLA in healthy donors. Use of 60 Vbeta and 13 Jbeta primers characterized the PCR. TCRdb's table, derived via immunoSEQ multiplex PCR, lists solely in-frame clones and lacks some. The sample yields roughly 180,000 clones, around 75% seen once. Material: PBMCs. These receptors came from a male donor in good health and CMV-seronegative.

This chain links TRBV30 with TRBJ2-3, with D maybe TRBD2 (6 bases). The length of the CDR3 is 12 residues. Germline CDR1 reads GTSNPN; CDR2 reads SVGIG (reference sequence). The V and J ends lost 0 bases and 8 bases respectively, with 9 bases between them. The CDR3 DNA is TGTGCCTGGAGTGTCATGGGGGGTACGCAGTATTTT. Its translation is CAWSVMGGTQYF.

V and J are TRBV30 and TRBJ1-1, with 9 bases identical to TRBD1. Germline CDR1 reads GTSNPN; CDR2 reads SVGIG (reference sequence). The length of the CDR3 is 11 residues. The V segment lost 4 bases and the J segment 9 bases; nucleotides outside the gene matches: 3. CDR3 in amino acids: CAWKQGAQAFF. As DNA, the CDR3 is TGTGCCTGGAAACAGGGGGCCCAAGCTTTCTTT.

This rearrangement joins TRBV7-2 to TRBJ2-1; no clear D. The CDR3 is made up of 16 amino acids. The V end was cut by 3 bases, the J end by 4 bases, with 16 bases between. Germline V gene lookup returns CDR1 SGHTA and CDR2 FQGNSA. The CDR3 bases are TGTGCCAGCAGCTTTCTTTCCTCCGTGTTGTACAATGAGCAGTTCTTC. Encoded protein: CASSFLSSVLYNEQFF.

The chain combines TRBV11-3 with TRBJ1-3; 8 bases agree with TRBD1. Trimming took 3 bases from V and 7 from J; bases not matched to a gene: 17. This CDR3 is 18 amino acids long. Germline V gene data show CDR1 as SGHNT and CDR2 as YENEEA. This chain's CDR3 is CASSFLISPRTGLNTIYF. CDR3 DNA sequence: TGTGCCAGCAGCTTCCTAATAAGCCCTCGGACAGGGTTGAACACCATATATTTT.

The rearrangement uses TRBV5-6 and TRBJ1-6; D ambiguous. This CDR3 contains 16 residues. V was clipped by 1 base and J by 0 bases, with 8 bases between them. From germline, CDR1 is SGHDT and CDR2 YYEEEE. The CDR3 DNA reads as TGTGCCAGCAGCTTGACAGTGAGCTCCTATAATTCACCCCTCCACTTT. The encoded protein is CASSLTVSSYNSPLHF.

The chain combines TRBV28 with TRBJ1-6; a possible D gene is TRBD1 (5 bases). The V gene's germline CDR1 is MDHEN and CDR2 SYDVKM. The V end was cut by 2 bases, the J end by 2 bases, with 7 bases between. The CDR3 is 15 amino acids. This CDR3 reads CASSLTGAYNSPLHF. The CDR3 region has the DNA TGTGCCAGCAGTTTAACGGGGGCCTATAATTCACCCCTCCACTTT. The entire variable domain, with the rest obtained from reference TRBV28 and TRBJ1-6, is as follows: DVKVTQSSRYLVKRTGEKVFLECVQDMDHENMFWYRQDPGLGLRLIYFSYDVKMKEKGDIPEGYSVSREKKERFSLILESASTNQTSMYLCASSLTGAYNSPLHFGNGTRLTVT.

This CDR3 is CASSHGLAGVSEQFF. CDR3 in DNA: TGTGCCAGCAGCCACGGACTAGCGGGAGTTTCTGAGCAGTTCTTC. The chain recombines TRBV6-5 with TRBJ2-1, with 13 bases fitting TRBD2. The V segment lost 6 bases and the J segment 9 bases; nucleotides outside the gene matches: 8. The CDR3 runs 15 residues. Germline lookup yields CDR1 MNHEY and CDR2 SVGAGI.

This clone was seen only a few times. This chain links TRBV29-1 with TRBJ2-5; maybe TRBD1 (6 bases). The CDR3 extends over 12 amino acids. In germline, CDR1 is SQVTM, CDR2 ANQGSEA. Trimming cost V 6 bases and J 0 bases, with 8 bases left between them. CDR3 in DNA: TGCAGCGTCTGGGACAACCAAGAGACCCAGTACTTC. Translated: CSVWDNQETQYF.

CDR3 loop: CASSSYSGTDTQYF. CDR3 nucleotides: TGTGCCAGCAGCTCCTATTCGGGCACAGATACGCAGTATTTT. This rearrangement joins TRBV7-9 to TRBJ2-3; D uncertain. The CDR3 has 14 amino acids. From germline, CDR1 is SEHNR and CDR2 FQNEAQ (reference sequence). V lost 4 bases and J 1 base, leaving 9 bases between the germline ends.

This clone showed up just once. J is TRBJ1-1 and V is TRBV6-1; D is ambiguous. V lost 6 bases and J lost 2, with 7 bases in between. Germline lookup yields CDR1 MNHNS and CDR2 SASEGT. The CDR3 is 12 amino acids. CDR3 loop: CASSRLNTEAFF. The CDR3 DNA reads as TGTGCCAGCAGCAGGCTTAACACTGAAGCTTTCTTT.

The chain has TRBV4-1 and TRBJ2-1, with D possibly matching TRBD2 (5 bases). CDR1 and CDR2 from the germline V gene are MGHRA and YSYEKL. The CDR3 is 13 amino acids. V shed 0 bases and J shed 15 bases, with 15 bases lying between them. The DNA for the CDR3 is TGCGCCAGCAGCCAAGAACCCCTCTGGCGGGTGTTCTTC. Amino acid sequence: CASSQEPLWRVFF.

The J gene is TRBJ2-1, the V gene TRBV29-1, with D unclear. The CDR3 is 14 residues long. Germline CDR1 and CDR2: SQVTM and ANQGSEA. Trimming stripped 6 bases from V and 6 bases from J, with 18 bases between. In DNA, the CDR3 is TGCAGCGTGTTCGGCCTCGCCCTAGGCAATGAGCAGTTCTTC. It is translated as CSVFGLALGNEQFF.

The chain is built from TRBV30 and TRBJ1-2; possible D gene TRBD1, 5 bases. The ends were cut back, 3 bases at V and 3 bases at J, with 14 bases in the middle. CDR1 and CDR2 from the germline V gene are GTSNPN and SVGIG (reference sequence). The CDR3 is 14 residues long. The CDR3 DNA reads TGTGCCTGGAGCTGGTCCCCGGGGGACTATGGCTACACCTTC. Translated, it gives CAWSWSPGDYGYTF.

This clone came up once. This chain joins TRBV27 and TRBJ2-2; TRBD1 matches at 8 bases. Germline V gene lookup returns CDR1 MNHEY and CDR2 SMNVEV (reference sequence). This CDR3 is built from 18 residues. J lost 4 bases, V lost 5 bases, and 15 bases had no gene match. The CDR3 here is CASSLSGQAEVRTGELFF. The DNA for the CDR3 is TGTGCCAGCAGTCTTTCGGGACAGGCCGAGGTTCGCACCGGGGAGCTGTTTTTT.

V and J are TRBV4-3 and TRBJ2-2, with 9 bases matching TRBD2. V was pared by 1 base and J by 0 bases, with 6 bases of the junction left unmatched. Germline V gene data show CDR1 as LGHNA and CDR2 as YSLEER. CDR3 size: 18 residues. The DNA of the CDR3 is TGCGCCAGCAGCCAAGGGGCTAGCGGGACATCGAACACCGGGGAGCTGTTTTTT. Translating gives CASSQGASGTSNTGELFF.

This chain connects TRBV6-5 to TRBJ2-4, with D maybe TRBD2 (5 bases). V lost 0 bases, J lost 2 bases, and 5 bases lay in between. Germline V gene lookup returns CDR1 MNHEY and CDR2 SVGAGI. This CDR3 has 14 amino acids. CDR3 bases: TGTGCCAGCAGTTACTCCGGGACCAAAAACATTCAGTACTTC. Residues: CASSYSGTKNIQYF.

The rearrangement uses TRBV11-2 and TRBJ2-5, with 10 bases fitting TRBD2. The CDR3 consists of 14 residues. Germline loops: CDR1 SGHAT, CDR2 FQNNGV. Trimming took 6 bases from V and 4 from J; bases not matched to a gene: 5. CDR3 sequence: CASSTSGTVETQYF. In nucleotides, the CDR3 is TGTGCCAGCAGTACTAGCGGGACGGTAGAGACCCAGTACTTC.

This chain joins TRBV9 and TRBJ2-7; 7 positions match TRBD1. Per germline, CDR1 SGDLS and CDR2 YYNGEE. The CDR3 length is 14 residues. With V trimmed by 2 bases and J by 5 bases, 7 bases remained unmatched. The CDR3 region is CASSVGDRVNEQYF. As DNA, the CDR3 is TGTGCCAGCAGCGTTGGGGACAGAGTGAACGAGCAGTACTTC.

This clone was found once. V usage is TRBV9 and J usage is TRBJ1-5; no clear D. Trimming removed 5 bases at V and 4 bases at J, with 10 bases between. This CDR3 has 13 residues. CDR1 is SGDLS and CDR2 is YYNGEE in the germline V gene. The CDR3 DNA follows: TGTGCCAGCAGTTCCCACTCAAATCAGCCCCAGCATTTT. This gives the protein CASSSHSNQPQHF. The variable domain in full, completed from reference TRBV9 and TRBJ1-5, reads DSGVTQTPKHLITATGQRVTLRCSPRSGDLSVYWYQQSLDQGLQFLIQYYNGEERAKGNILERFSAQQFPDLHSELNLSSLELGDSALYFCASSSHSNQPQHFGDGTRLSIL.

The chain carries TRBV2 and TRBJ2-3; 7 nucleotides match TRBD1. The germline V gene has CDR1 SNHLY and CDR2 FYNNEI. CDR3 length: 14 amino acids. Germline trimming cut 3 bases from V and 5 bases from J; bases unmatched to any gene: 5. This CDR3 reads CASSDTQGVDTQYF. The CDR3 region has the DNA TGTGCCAGCAGTGATACCCAGGGGGTAGATACGCAGTATTTT. Full variable domain (missing parts from reference TRBV2 and TRBJ2-3): EPEVTQTPSHQVTQMGQEVILRCVPISNHLYFYWYRQILGQKVEFLVSFYNNEISEKSEIFDDQFSVERPDGSNFTLKIRSTKLEDSAMYFCASSDTQGVDTQYFGPGTRLTVL.

This clone was picked up one time. The V and J genes are TRBV6-6 and TRBJ2-7, with a possible D match to TRBD2 (6 bases). CDR3 size: 14 residues. Germline V gene sequence: CDR1 MNHNY, CDR2 SVGAGI (reference sequence). Trimming took off 6 bases at V and 4 bases at J, with 16 bases between the two ends. CDR3 loop: CASSAPGGEYEQYF. DNA of the CDR3: TGTGCCAGCAGCGCTCCCGGGGGAGAGTACGAGCAGTACTTC.

This chain joins TRBV19 and TRBJ1-1; D is perhaps TRBD1 (5 bases). Trimming removed 10 bases from V and 4 bases from J, with 16 bases in between. Per germline, CDR1 LNHDA and CDR2 SQIVND (reference sequence). CDR3 length: 13 residues. CDR3 nucleotides: TGTGCCACCCGAGGCAGGGTTGGCACTGAAGCTTTCTTT. Its protein is CATRGRVGTEAFF.

The chain employs TRBV10-3 and TRBJ2-6; possibly TRBD2 for D (5 bases). Germline CDR1 reads ENHRY; CDR2 reads SYGVKD. The CDR3 loop spans 18 amino acids. V lost 2 bases and J 2 bases, leaving 16 bases between the germline ends. CDR3 sequence reads: CAISEGSQGSAGANVLTF. In DNA form, the CDR3 reads TGTGCCATCAGTGAGGGGAGCCAAGGGAGTGCTGGGGCCAACGTCCTGACTTTC.

This clone was seen only a few times. J is TRBJ2-7 and V is TRBV5-1, with 14 bases that match TRBD2. CDR1 and CDR2 from the germline V gene are SGHRS and YFSETQ. CDR3 length equals 16 residues. The V segment lost 3 bases and the J segment 7 bases; nucleotides outside the gene matches: 9. The CDR3 spells CASSSLRLAGGGEQYF. The CDR3 coding sequence is TGCGCCAGCAGCTCGCTAAGACTAGCGGGAGGGGGGGAGCAGTACTTC.